What follows are 9 T cell receptor beta chains derived from one specimen sequenced in a study of T cell responses to AZD1222 COVID-19 vaccine. Sequenced by immunoSEQ multiplex PCR; TCRdb stores in-frame clones only, minus some. The sample lists 190,000 or so clones, approximately 89% occurring once. Material: peripheral blood, obtained 28 days after the second AZD1222 dose. The receptors stem from an adult who received the AZD1222 COVID-19 vaccine.

This chain connects TRBV20-1 to TRBJ2-1, with D unresolved. The CDR3 covers 12 residues. Germline values: CDR1 DFQATT, CDR2 SNEGSKA (reference sequence). The V end lost 3 bases, the J end lost 4 bases, and 7 bases lay between the germline ends. CDR3 in amino acids: CSASWGYNEQFF. In DNA form, the CDR3 reads TGCAGTGCTAGTTGGGGTTACAATGAGCAGTTCTTC.

This chain links TRBV15 with TRBJ2-7; 7 bases line up with TRBD1. CDR1 and CDR2 (germline): LNHNV, YYDKDF (reference sequence). This CDR3 is built from 15 residues. V was clipped by 1 base and J by 3 bases; unmatched bases: 6. The CDR3 region has the DNA TGTGCCACCAGCAGAGCCTGGGACAGTGACTACGAGCAGTACTTC. Protein: CATSRAWDSDYEQYF. Full variable domain (rest looked up from reference TRBV15 and TRBJ2-7): DAMVIQNPRYQVTQFGKPVTLSCSQTLNHNVMYWYQQKSSQAPKLLFHYYDKDFNNEADTPDNFQSRRPNTSFCFLDIRSPGLGDTAMYLCATSRAWDSDYEQYFGPGTRLTVT.

The chain recombines TRBV9 with TRBJ2-1; D is unresolved. This CDR3 is built from 15 residues. Germline V gene sequence: CDR1 SGDLS, CDR2 YYNGEE. V was shortened by 2 bases and J by 2 bases, with 11 bases between the two germline ends. Here the CDR3 reads CASSVDQDPYNEQFF. The CDR3 DNA reads TGTGCCAGCAGCGTGGACCAGGACCCCTACAATGAGCAGTTCTTC.

This clone was detected a few times. The chain recombines TRBV19 with TRBJ1-2; 9 bases align to TRBD1. This CDR3 is 13 amino acids long. Trimming removed 6 bases from V and 6 bases from J; junction bases left unmatched: 5. Germline V CDR1 and CDR2: LNHDA, SQIVND (reference sequence). The CDR3 region has the DNA TGTGCCAGTAGGGACAGGGGAGCGAATGGCTACACCTTC. Amino acids: CASRDRGANGYTF.

CDR3 sequence: CASSEAHKGTYEQYF. The CDR3 bases are TGTGCCAGCAGTGAAGCGCACAAGGGTACCTACGAGCAGTACTTC. The J gene is TRBJ2-7, the V gene TRBV6-1, with D hard to call. V was clipped by 0 bases and J by 2 bases, with 11 bases between them. The CDR3 runs to 15 residues. The germline gives CDR1 MNHNS, CDR2 SASEGT.

The V call is TRBV28, the J call TRBJ1-5; weak D call: TRBD1 (6 bases). The V gene's germline CDR1 is MDHEN and CDR2 SYDVKM. The CDR3 is 16 residues long. Trimming took off 6 bases at V and 3 bases at J, with 18 bases between the two ends. The CDR3 DNA reads as TGTGCCAGCAGGATCTCCACCCGGGGGCTCAATCAGCCCCAGCATTTT. Translated: CASRISTRGLNQPQHF.

V and J are TRBV20-1 and TRBJ1-1; D is ambiguous. Germline V gives CDR1 DFQATT, CDR2 SNEGSKA (reference sequence). The CDR3 length is 11 residues. Trimming removed 6 bases at V and 5 bases at J, with 10 bases between. The CDR3 region is CSAPWKTEAFF. CDR3 nucleotides: TGCAGTGCCCCCTGGAAAACTGAAGCTTTCTTT.

The sample holds a few counts of this clone. CDR3 sequence: CASSLEGADYGYTF. In DNA form, the CDR3 reads TGTGCCAGCAGCTTAGAAGGGGCCGACTATGGCTACACCTTC. This chain joins TRBV13 and TRBJ1-2, with a possible D match to TRBD1 (5 bases). The CDR3 is 14 residues long. Germline V gene data show CDR1 as PRHDT and CDR2 as FYEKMQ (reference sequence). V lost 1 base and J lost 3, with 9 bases in between.

This rearrangement joins TRBV28 to TRBJ1-6; 9 bases align to TRBD1. Per the germline V gene, CDR1 is MDHEN and CDR2 is SYDVKM. After removal of 6 bases from V and 7 bases from J, the junction contained 4 bases not matched to a gene. This CDR3 has 14 residues. The CDR3, as DNA: TGTGCCAGCAGCCCCGGGACAGGGAATTCACCCCTCCACTTT. It encodes CASSPGTGNSPLHF.